The rows below give T cell receptor beta chains drawn from one sample of a study of cytomegalovirus exposure and HLA in healthy donors. TCRdb's table, derived via immunoSEQ multiplex PCR, lists solely in-frame clones and lacks some. The sample holds tens of thousands of clones; about two thirds are singletons and the top ten take around a fifth. Sequencing input: PBMCs. The receptor set was obtained from a woman in her fifties or sixties in good health and CMV-seropositive. The CDR3 runs from the conserved cysteine through the conserved F or W. A D gene is named only where the DNA matches it firmly. Clone size is not always given. Where it is, it says once, few, many or a class for expanded clones.

TRBV5-5	few	.	TRBJ2-2	TGTGCCAGCAGCTTCCACCGGGACTCCGGTGCGGGTGGGGAGCTGTTTTTT	CASSFHRDSGAGGELFF
TRBV29-1	.	.	TRBJ1-1	TGCAGCGTTGTGAGTTTCCGGGGTGAAGCTTTCTTT	CSVVSFRGEAFF
TRBV6-5	.	.	TRBJ1-2	TGTGCCAGCAGTTACCGCGGGACCCTCTATGGCTACACCTTC	CASSYRGTLYGYTF
TRBV19	many	.	TRBJ1-1	TGTGCCAGTAGCGAAAGAGAAACTGAAGCTTTCTTT	CASSERETEAFF
TRBV6-6	.	TRBD1	TRBJ1-4	TGTGCCAGCAGCCCCGGGACAGGGAATGAAAAACTGTTTTTT	CASSPGTGNEKLFF
TRBV11-1	few	.	TRBJ2-1	TGTGCCAGCAGGCTAGGGGTTGAGCAGTTCTTC	CASRLGVEQFF
TRBV7-9	.	.	TRBJ1-1	TGTGCCAGCTCTCGGCCCCCAGAGCGAACGAACACTGAAGCTTTCTTT	CASSRPPERTNTEAFF
TRBV5-1	.	.	TRBJ2-5	TGCGCCAGCAGCTTGGTGGCGGGGGCCCAAGAGACCCAGTACTTC	CASSLVAGAQETQYF
TRBV7-3	few	TRBD2	TRBJ2-5	TGTGCCAGCAGCCCCTCTAGCGGGGGAGTAGAGACCCAGTACTTC	CASSPSSGGVETQYF
TRBV28	.	TRBD2	TRBJ2-1	TGTGCCAGCAGTTTGGCTAGCGGGGACTACAATGAGCAGTTCTTC	CASSLASGDYNEQFF
TRBV4-1	few	.	TRBJ2-3	TGCGCCAGCAGCCAAGATCGGACAGATACGCAGTATTTT	CASSQDRTDTQYF
TRBV5-1	.	TRBD1	TRBJ1-2	TGCGCCAGCAGCTCGGGGAACAGGGGGCTGAATGGCTACACCTTC	CASSSGNRGLNGYTF
TRBV28	.	.	TRBJ1-2	TGTGCCAGCACCGAGGCCAGCCTTAACTATGGCTACACCTTC	CASTEASLNYGYTF
TRBV9	.	.	TRBJ2-7	TGTGCCAGCAGCGGAACAAGTCACGAGCAGTACTTC	CASSGTSHEQYF
TRBV30	.	.	TRBJ1-2	TGTGCCTGGACGGAGGATTTCCGGGGGACTAACTATGGCTACACCTTC	CAWTEDFRGTNYGYTF
TRBV11-2	.	.	TRBJ2-1	TGTGCCAGCAGCTTAGATGGGGTTAGAGTGGGGCGAAATACGGGTGAGCAGTTCTTC	CASSLDGVRVGRNTGEQFF